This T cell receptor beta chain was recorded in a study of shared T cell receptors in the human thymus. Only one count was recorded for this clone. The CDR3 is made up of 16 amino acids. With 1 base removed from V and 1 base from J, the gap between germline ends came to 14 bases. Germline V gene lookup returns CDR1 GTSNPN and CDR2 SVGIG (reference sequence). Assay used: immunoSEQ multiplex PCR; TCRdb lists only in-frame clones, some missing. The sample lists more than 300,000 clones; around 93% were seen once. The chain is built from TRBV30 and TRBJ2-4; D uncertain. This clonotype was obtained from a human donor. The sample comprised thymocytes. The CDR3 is CAWSEVWMGAKNIQYF. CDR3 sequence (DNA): TGTGCCTGGAGTGAAGTTTGGATGGGGGCCAAAAACATTCAGTACTTC.